This T cell receptor beta chain was sequenced for a study of blood T cell repertoires in COVID-19. Overall study: Whether acute or convalescent, the COVID-19 samples came from the United States, Italy and Spain. The analysed material was cDNA or gDNA that came from T cells, B-cell-depleted T cells, or PBMCs.

TCRdb's copy holds only in-frame clones and misses some; the assay was immunoSEQ multiplex PCR. The repertoire has around 72,000 clones, 85% to 90% of them found once; the top ten carry 6.5% to 8.5%. This receptor was identified in a man aged 45 to 65 with active COVID-19. The specimen was peripheral blood.

DNA of the CDR3: TGTGCCAGCAGCGGCAGGGGGAAACCCTCCTACGAGCAGTACTTC. This translates into CASSGRGKPSYEQYF. The rearrangement joins TRBV28 to TRBJ2-7, with TRBD1 matching 7 bases. Losses at the gene ends were 6 bases for V and 0 bases for J; bases not matched to a gene: 8. This CDR3 is built from 15 residues. Germline assignment: CDR1 MDHEN and CDR2 SYDVKM.